This T cell receptor beta chain was identified during a study of PD-L1 blockade in urothelial cancer. On the study more broadly: Patients previously received 0 to 3 chemotherapy regimens.

From germline, CDR1 is SGHRS and CDR2 YFSETQ. The V end lost 4 bases, the J end lost 5 bases, and 21 bases lay between the germline ends. The CDR3 spans 16 residues. Produced via immunoSEQ multiplex PCR; TCRdb's table is partial and in-frame only. This sample has around 100,000 clones, with around 82% found just once. The receptor was isolated from a man aged 50-59 years with urothelial cancer. The material was PBMCs, obtained around atezolizumab (anti-PD-L1) treatment. This chain joins TRBV5-1 and TRBJ2-5; tentatively, D is TRBD1 (5 bases). CDR3 nucleotides: TGCGCCAGCAGCCCCGGCCACGAAGGGGCGTCGGAGACCCAGTACTTC. This encodes CASSPGHEGASETQYF.